This entry lists 16 T cell receptor beta chains sequenced from one sample in a study of blood T cell repertoires in COVID-19. The repertoire was sequenced with immunoSEQ multiplex PCR; TCRdb's copy has only in-frame clones and lacks some. The table records about 200,000 clones, 75% to 90% of them present only once. Sequenced sample: peripheral blood. The receptor source for this set is a man aged 55 to 70 with acute or convalescent COVID-19.

The V and J genes are TRBV2 and TRBJ2-1; D is unclear. The CDR3 consists of 15 residues. Germline CDR1 SNHLY, CDR2 FYNNEI. Trimming removed 3 bases at V and 0 bases at J, with 9 bases between. In DNA form, the CDR3 reads TGTGCCAGCAGTGATCAAGCGATCTCCTACAATGAGCAGTTCTTC. Translating it yields CASSDQAISYNEQFF. Combining the CDR3 with reference TRBV2 and TRBJ2-1 gives the whole variable domain EPEVTQTPSHQVTQMGQEVILRCVPISNHLYFYWYRQILGQKVEFLVSFYNNEISEKSEIFDDQFSVERPDGSNFTLKIRSTKLEDSAMYFCASSDQAISYNEQFFGPGTRLTVL.

V is TRBV6-5 and J is TRBJ1-5; 7 nucleotides agree with TRBD1. There are 13 residues in the CDR3. The J segment lost 5 bases and the V segment lost 6 bases, leaving 4 bases of the junction unmatched. Germline-derived CDR1 and CDR2 are MNHEY and SVGAGI. In DNA, the CDR3 is TGTGCCAGCAGAAGACAGGGCCATCAGCCCCAGCATTTT. This encodes CASRRQGHQPQHF.

The chain has TRBV6-1 and TRBJ1-1; D gene unclear. The V gene's germline CDR1 is MNHNS and CDR2 SASEGT. Trimming pared 1 base from V and 3 bases from J, leaving 6 bases between. The CDR3 is 13 amino acids. This chain's CDR3 is CASSEGTYTEAFF. The CDR3 nucleotides read TGTGCCAGCAGTGAAGGAACTTACACTGAAGCTTTCTTT.

The chain carries TRBV27 and TRBJ2-3; D ambiguous. Germline lookup yields CDR1 MNHEY and CDR2 SMNVEV (reference sequence). The CDR3 extends over 15 amino acids. Trimming pared 0 bases from V and 5 bases from J, leaving 12 bases between. In nucleotides, the CDR3 is TGTGCCAGCAGTTTATCGCGCCCCCCGTTAGATACGCAGTATTTT. The encoded protein is CASSLSRPPLDTQYF.

The CDR3 loop reads CASSLSDSNQPQHF. CDR3 DNA sequence: TGTGCCAGCAGCTTATCGGACTCCAATCAGCCCCAGCATTTT. The chain is built from TRBV7-9 and TRBJ1-5, with unresolved D. Germline CDR1 reads SEHNR; CDR2 reads FQNEAQ (reference sequence). The CDR3 length is 14 residues. The V gene lost 2 bases and the J gene lost 3 bases, with 8 bases spanning the gap.

The rearrangement links TRBV27 to TRBJ2-3; possible D gene TRBD1, 6 bases. V lost 5 bases, J lost 1 base, and 16 bases lay in between. Germline V gene data show CDR1 as MNHEY and CDR2 as SMNVEV (reference sequence). This CDR3 has 16 amino acids. CDR3 DNA: TGTGCCAGCAGTATAAGGGACACGGGCCGCACAGATACGCAGTATTTT. The encoded protein is CASSIRDTGRTDTQYF.

V gene TRBV5-5 combines with J gene TRBJ2-7; the match to TRBD2 covers 12 bases. This CDR3 is built from 16 residues. The V gene end was trimmed by 4 bases and the J gene end by 2 bases; junction bases not matched to a gene: 7. Germline-derived CDR1 and CDR2 are SGHKS and YYEKEE (reference sequence). The CDR3 nucleotides are TGTGCCAGCAGCGTGGGACTAGCGGGTGCAACCTACGAGCAGTACTTC. This encodes CASSVGLAGATYEQYF.

As concerns this clone: As the CDR3 is not closed by the conserved phenylalanine or tryptophan, this likely results from a read error. The DNA is left out, because the CDR3 cannot be placed on it with certainty; the CDR3 is given as TCRdb lists it. The CDR3 sequence: CASSPNQCTPGGTA. The chain links TRBV21-1 to TRBJ1-1. TRBV21-1 is designated a pseudogene. 14 amino acids form the CDR3, both terminal residues included.

The V gene is TRBV7-9, the J gene TRBJ2-1, with a weak D call TRBD1 (6 bases). The CDR3 has 16 amino acids. CDR1 is SEHNR and CDR2 is FQNEAQ in the germline V gene (reference sequence). The V gene lost 5 bases and the J gene lost 2 bases, with 16 bases spanning the gap. The CDR3 bases are TGTGCCAGCAGCGCAAGCCCGGACAGCACCTACAATGAGCAGTTCTTC. This translates into CASSASPDSTYNEQFF.

The V call is TRBV28, the J call TRBJ1-4; D gene ambiguous. Trimming removed 5 bases from V and 8 bases from J, with 12 bases in between. The CDR3 is 13 residues long. CDR1 is MDHEN, CDR2 SYDVKM, per germline. CDR3 protein: CASSREIWEKLFF. The CDR3, as DNA: TGTGCCAGCAGTCGTGAGATCTGGGAAAAACTGTTTTTT.

The chain is built from TRBV3-1 (or the pseudogene TRBV3-2) and TRBJ2-1, with 8 nucleotides matching TRBD2. The V and J ends lost 2 bases and 3 bases, in that order; junction bases with no gene match: 6. Germline V gene data show CDR1 as LGHDT and CDR2 as YNNKEL (reference sequence). This CDR3 contains 16 residues. The CDR3 nucleotides read TGTGCCAGCAGCCAATTGGGTCTAGCGGGCTACAATGAGCAGTTCTTC. Its translation: CASSQLGLAGYNEQFF.

The chain has TRBV19 and TRBJ1-2; TRBD1 agrees at 7 bases. This CDR3 contains 15 residues. Germline V gene lookup returns CDR1 LNHDA and CDR2 SQIVND (reference sequence). The ends lost 5 bases at V and 4 bases at J; junction bases unmatched: 10. The CDR3 sequence is CASSETTGSGYGYTF. DNA for the CDR3: TGTGCCAGTAGTGAAACGACAGGGTCCGGCTATGGCTACACCTTC.

In the case of this clone: Other DNA sequences in this specimen translate into the identical CDR3. This chain links TRBV3-1 (or the pseudogene TRBV3-2) with TRBJ2-7; weak D call: TRBD2 (5 bases). The CDR3 loop spans 13 amino acids. Germline assignment: CDR1 LGHDT and CDR2 YNNKEL (reference sequence). V was clipped by 1 base and J by 5 bases, with 9 bases between them. The CDR3 here is CASSQVRDNEQYF. CDR3 in DNA: TGTGCCAGCAGCCAAGTCCGGGATAACGAGCAGTACTTC.

The chain has TRBV7-2 and TRBJ1-2; a weak D match, TRBD1 (5 bases). Trimming took off 7 bases at V and 2 bases at J, with 11 bases between the two ends. CDR3 length: 13 residues. Germline V lookup: CDR1 SGHTA, CDR2 FQGNSA. Here the CDR3 reads CASTTDRNYGYTF. As DNA, the CDR3 is TGTGCCAGCACCACAGACAGAAACTATGGCTACACCTTC.

V gene TRBV5-6 combines with J gene TRBJ2-1, with 8 bases that match TRBD2. The V and J ends lost 0 bases and 3 bases, in that order; junction bases with no gene match: 5. The CDR3 consists of 16 residues. CDR1 is SGHDT and CDR2 is YYEEEE in the germline V gene. CDR3 residues: CASSLVRGGGYNEQFF. The CDR3 DNA is TGTGCCAGCAGCTTGGTCCGGGGGGGCGGCTACAATGAGCAGTTCTTC.

CDR3 nucleotides: TGTGCCTGGAGGGACAGGGAAAAATTGAACACTGAAGCTTTCTTT. Translating it yields CAWRDREKLNTEAFF. The chain links TRBV30 to TRBJ1-1, with TRBD1 identical over 8 bases. J lost 0 bases, V lost 3 bases, and 6 bases had no gene match. CDR1 is GTSNPN, CDR2 SVGIG, per germline (reference sequence). The CDR3 is 15 amino acids.